This entry is about one TCR beta chain. The data were obtained in a study of T cells after yellow fever vaccination. TCR cDNA, made by 5'RACE template switching, carried an added universal primer site and UMIs. Via MiXCR, TCRdb re-called the 5' RACE reads, giving one row per CDR3 protein. The sample carries about 430,000 distinct CDR3 sequences, around a sixth recorded once. The CDR3 length is 11 residues. Trimming left V 11 bases short and J 4 bases short, with 11 bases between. Germline lookup yields CDR1 KGHSH and CDR2 LQKENI. The TCR was taken from a man aged 18-30 years who received the YFV17D yellow fever vaccine. This rearrangement joins TRBV18 to TRBJ1-1; no clear D. The starting material was PBMCs, obtained before the yellow fever booster vaccination. The chain's CDR3 is CALSSGTEAFF. CDR3 bases: TGTGCCCTTTCCTCGGGCACTGAAGCTTTCTTT.